The 24 T cell receptor beta chains below all came from one sample that was sequenced in a study of T cells of healthy individuals. TCRdb reanalysed the 5' RACE reads using MiXCR and keeps one entry per CDR3 protein. The sample carries some 100,000 distinct CDR3 sequences, about 16% recorded once. These receptors were obtained from a human donor in good health.

This clonotype was detected a few times. The gene calls are TRBV2 and TRBJ1-6, with a weak D call TRBD1 (5 bases). The CDR3 sequence is 17 residues long. Germline V gene lookup returns CDR1 SNHLY and CDR2 FYNNEI. Trimming removed 7 bases from V and 0 bases from J, with 16 bases in between. In DNA, the CDR3 is TGTGCCAGCATTTCGGGACGGACGAGCTCCTATAATTCACCCCTCCACTTT. Protein product: CASISGRTSSYNSPLHF.

This clonotype was found a few times. The chain has TRBV18 and TRBJ2-3; 8 bases are shared with TRBD1. With 0 bases clipped from V and 1 base from J, the junction kept 3 bases outside the gene matches. The CDR3 extends over 16 amino acids. Germline-derived CDR1 and CDR2 are KGHSH and LQKENI. CDR3 DNA sequence: TGTGCCAGCTCACCACCGGAGACAGGGGGCACAGATACGCAGTATTTT. Translated: CASSPPETGGTDTQYF.

V and J are TRBV28 and TRBJ2-6; D not resolved. Trimming took off 1 base at V and 4 bases at J, with 8 bases between the two ends. Germline V lookup: CDR1 MDHEN, CDR2 SYDVKM. CDR3 size: 15 residues. CDR3 bases: TGTGCCAGCAGTTTATCAGGTACCGGGGCCAACGTCCTGACTTTC. Protein product: CASSLSGTGANVLTF.

This clonotype was recorded at least ten times. The chain combines TRBV15 with TRBJ1-6, with D possibly TRBD1 on 5 matching bases. Germline lookup yields CDR1 LNHNV and CDR2 YYDKDF (reference sequence). The CDR3 contains 15 residues. Trimming removed 1 base from V and 9 bases from J, with 13 bases in between. The CDR3 loop is CATSRGGLTASPLHF. CDR3 coding DNA: TGTGCCACCAGCAGAGGGGGACTTACTGCTTCACCCCTCCACTTT. Based on the CDR3 plus reference TRBV15 and TRBJ1-6, the full variable domain is DAMVIQNPRYQVTQFGKPVTLSCSQTLNHNVMYWYQQKSSQAPKLLFHYYDKDFNNEADTPDNFQSRRPNTSFCFLDIRSPGLGDTAMYLCATSRGGLTASPLHFGNGTRLTVT.

The V call is TRBV19, the J call TRBJ2-5, with a possible D match to TRBD2 (6 bases). Germline CDR1 and CDR2: LNHDA and SQIVND (reference sequence). V was trimmed by 5 bases and J by 4 bases, leaving 14 bases between them. This CDR3 spans 14 amino acids. DNA for the CDR3: TGTGCCAGTAGTCCCGGAGGGCTTTTAGAGACCCAGTACTTC. Amino acid sequence: CASSPGGLLETQYF.

This clonotype was counted between two and nine times. V is TRBV12-3 or TRBV12-4 and J is TRBJ2-7; D may be TRBD1 or TRBD2 (5 bases each). CDR3 length: 13 amino acids. With 5 bases removed from V and 4 bases from J, the gap between germline ends came to 12 bases. Written as DNA, the CDR3 is TGTGCCAGCAGTGTAGGGACGTTTTACGAGCAGTACTTC. It specifies CASSVGTFYEQYF.

The sample holds a few counts of this clonotype. The chain is built from TRBV27 and TRBJ2-1; tentatively, D is TRBD1 or TRBD2 (5 bases each). The CDR3 has 15 residues. The germline V gene encodes CDR1 MNHEY and CDR2 SMNVEV (reference sequence). Trimming removed 3 bases from V and 4 bases from J, with 13 bases in between. The chain's CDR3 is CASSLVRGSYNEQFF. CDR3 bases: TGTGCCAGCAGTTTGGTCCGGGGCAGTTACAATGAGCAGTTCTTC.

This clonotype has at least ten counts. This sequence joins TRBV5-1 and TRBJ1-3, with D hard to call. V gave up 5 bases and J gave up 0 bases, with 9 bases separating them. In germline, CDR1 is SGHRS, CDR2 YFSETQ. CDR3 length equals 14 residues. The CDR3: CASSLSTSGNTIYF. DNA for the CDR3: TGCGCCAGCAGTTTATCTACCTCTGGAAACACCATATATTTT.

This clonotype occurred a few times. V is TRBV12-3 or TRBV12-4 and J is TRBJ1-6; D perhaps matches TRBD1 (5 bases). Trimming stripped 4 bases from V and 7 bases from J, with 11 bases between. The CDR3 has 14 amino acids. CDR3 region: CASSWDLVNSPLHF. Here the CDR3 DNA reads TGTGCCAGCAGTTGGGACTTGGTCAATTCACCCCTCCACTTT.

In this sample, this clonotype turned up many times. V gene TRBV12-3 or TRBV12-4 combines with J gene TRBJ1-5, with a possible D match to TRBD1 (6 bases). The CDR3 loop spans 12 amino acids. Trimming took 6 bases from V and 7 from J, leaving 10 bases between them. CDR3 DNA sequence: TGTGCCAGCAGACAGGGCAGGCAGCCCCAGCATTTT. It translates to CASRQGRQPQHF.

The V and J genes are TRBV5-1 and TRBJ2-3, with D possibly being TRBD2 (5 bases). The CDR3 extends over 17 amino acids. V was shortened by 0 bases and J by 2 bases, with 16 bases between the two germline ends. Germline loops: CDR1 SGHRS, CDR2 YFSETQ. The DNA for the CDR3 is TGCGCCAGCAGCTTGGGGCCGGGGAGCGGAGACACAGATACGCAGTATTTT. Translated, it gives CASSLGPGSGDTDTQYF.

This clonotype was recorded many times. The rearrangement links TRBV4-3 to TRBJ2-5, with 9 bases aligning to TRBD2. J lost 3 bases, V lost 0 bases, and 2 bases had no gene match. The CDR3 runs to 15 residues. CDR1 is LGHNA, CDR2 YSLEER, per germline. The CDR3 DNA sequence: TGCGCCAGCAGCCAAGATAGCGGGAGAGAAGAGACCCAGTACTTC. Translating gives CASSQDSGREETQYF.

This clonotype was found a few times. The chain combines TRBV6-5 with TRBJ2-5; TRBD2 might be the D (5 bases). The CDR3 totals 14 residues. V lost 0 bases to trimming and J lost 4 bases, with 9 bases between them. From germline, CDR1 is MNHEY and CDR2 SVGAGI. The CDR3 DNA is TGTGCCAGCAGTTACTCGAAGGGAGTAGAGACCCAGTACTTC. Encoded protein: CASSYSKGVETQYF.

This chain connects TRBV19 to TRBJ2-7, with D possibly TRBD1 on 5 matching bases. Looked up from germline, CDR1 is LNHDA and CDR2 is SQIVND (reference sequence). Between the trimmed V and J ends, which lost 7 bases and 0 bases, there was a span of 10 bases. The CDR3 runs to 13 residues. Here the CDR3 reads CASKDTASYEQYF. CDR3 bases: TGTGCCAGTAAGGACACAGCCTCCTACGAGCAGTACTTC.

The chain is built from TRBV4-2 and TRBJ2-2; TRBD2 aligns across 7 bases. Germline values: CDR1 LGHNA, CDR2 YNFKEQ. Germline trimming cut 3 bases from V and 3 bases from J; bases unmatched to any gene: 7. The CDR3 is made up of 16 amino acids. CDR3 sequence: CASSHRAGFDTGELFF. The CDR3 region has the DNA TGTGCCAGCAGCCACCGAGCGGGGTTCGACACCGGGGAGCTGTTTTTT.

This sequence joins TRBV6-2 or TRBV6-3 and TRBJ2-2; D unclear. The CDR3 runs to 14 residues. Germline lookup yields CDR1 MNHEY and CDR2 SVGEGT. V lost 5 bases and J lost 3, with 10 bases in between. The chain's CDR3 is CASSARAHTGELFF. The DNA of the CDR3 is TGTGCCAGCAGTGCCCGGGCCCACACCGGGGAGCTGTTTTTT.

This clonotype was seen ten or more times. V gene TRBV6-1 combines with J gene TRBJ2-1; perhaps D is TRBD1 or TRBD2 (6 bases each). There are 14 residues in the CDR3. CDR1 and CDR2 from the germline V gene are MNHNS and SASEGT. Trimming removed 6 bases from V and 3 bases from J, with 12 bases in between. This CDR3 is CASREGGHYNEQFF. The CDR3 region has the DNA TGTGCCAGCAGAGAGGGGGGCCACTACAATGAGCAGTTCTTC.

This chain connects TRBV14 to TRBJ2-5, with TRBD1 identical over 10 bases. Looked up from germline, CDR1 is SGHDN and CDR2 is FVKESK. V lost 1 base, J lost 4 bases, and 6 bases stayed unmatched. This CDR3 has 16 residues. The CDR3 region is CASSQGRTGGLETQYF. CDR3 DNA sequence: TGTGCCAGCAGCCAAGGTCGGACAGGGGGTCTAGAGACCCAGTACTTC.

V and J are TRBV12-3 or TRBV12-4 and TRBJ2-5; TRBD1 matches 12 bases. The CDR3 contains 15 residues. V gave up 6 bases and J gave up 7 bases; unmatched junction bases: 9. Here the CDR3 DNA reads TGTGCCAGCAGGGCCGGGACAGGGGGCTTTGGGACCCAGTACTTC. Translation gives CASRAGTGGFGTQYF.

This clonotype was counted ten times or more. The genes are TRBV6-5 and TRBJ2-1; 8 nucleotides line up with TRBD1. Germline CDR1 and CDR2: MNHEY and SVGAGI. With V trimmed by 6 bases and J by 8 bases, 9 bases remained unmatched. This CDR3 is built from 14 residues. This CDR3 reads CASRLTGDGHEQFF. The CDR3 DNA reads TGTGCCAGCAGACTGACAGGGGATGGTCATGAGCAGTTCTTC.

This clonotype occurred a few times. The V and J genes are TRBV6-1 and TRBJ2-7; 9 nucleotides align to TRBD2. The CDR3 loop spans 15 amino acids. The V gene's germline CDR1 is MNHNS and CDR2 SASEGT. V was pared by 5 bases and J by 1 base, with 6 bases of the junction left unmatched. The CDR3 loop reads CASSLLAGSSYEQYF. CDR3 in DNA: TGTGCCAGCAGTCTCCTAGCGGGGAGTTCCTACGAGCAGTACTTC.

A word on this clonotype: A much larger clone differs by one base, so this may be a read error. V and J are TRBV9 and TRBJ2-1; TRBD2 matches at 9 bases. CDR3 length: 15 amino acids. CDR1 and CDR2 (germline): SGDLS, YYNGEE. The CDR3 region has the DNA TGTGCCAGCAGCGTATCCCGAGCGGGGGGCAATGGGCAGTTCTTC. Protein: CASSVSRAGGNGQFF.

This clonotype counts as medium-sized. The chain links TRBV20-1 to TRBJ2-2, with TRBD2 as a possible D gene (5 bases). This CDR3 comprises 15 residues. Germline lookup yields CDR1 DFQATT and CDR2 SNEGSKA (reference sequence). V lost 0 bases to trimming and J lost 4 bases, with 12 bases between them. In DNA form, the CDR3 reads TGCAGTGCTAGAGAACTAGTTGGATCCACCGGGGAGCTGTTTTTT. Its translation is CSARELVGSTGELFF.

A remark on this clonotype: A much larger clonotype is one base distant, so this may be a read error. This rearrangement joins TRBV4-3 to TRBJ2-1; D may be TRBD2 (6 bases). The germline V gene has CDR1 LGHNA and CDR2 YSLEER. The CDR3 covers 17 residues. Trimming pared 1 base from V and 9 bases from J, leaving 22 bases between. CDR3 nucleotides: TGCGCCAGCAGCCAAGCTGGAGCGGGTGGTCCCCACGGTGAGCAGTTCTTC. Residues: CASSQAGAGGPHGEQFF.